This T cell receptor beta chain appears in the sequencing data of a study of blood T cells in healthy people across ages. Alongside a J-beta primer mix, a sample-barcoded 5' primer served in a second PCR lasting about 7 to 12 cycles. A single record per CDR3 protein comes from TCRdb applying MiXCR to the 5' RACE reads. The sample includes about 800,000 distinct CDR3 sequences, 25% of them seen just once. V dropped 7 bases and J dropped 8 bases, with 14 bases sitting between them. Looked up from germline, CDR1 is SQVTM and CDR2 is ANQGSEA. The CDR3 has 11 residues. Donors each provided about 10 milliliters of peripheral blood. Isolating PBMCs gave at least 6 million of these cells per sample. The sample holds a few counts of this clonotype. This sample also belongs to another study, concerning T cells of mothers and their children.

Sequenced material: blood. The clonotype was recovered from a boy between 10 and 17 years old in good health. V is TRBV29-1 and J is TRBJ1-2; D is uncertain. Here the CDR3 DNA reads TGCAGCGAAGGGCATCTAGGCGGCTACACCTTC. This gives the protein CSEGHLGGYTF.